The rows below give T cell receptor beta chains drawn from one sample of a study of blood T cell repertoires in COVID-19. TCRdb keeps only in-frame clones here, not all; method: immunoSEQ multiplex PCR. This sample carries roughly 380,000 clones, approximately 90% of them seen once, and the ten largest clones take approximately 1.5%. Material for sequencing was peripheral blood. The source is a woman aged 40 to 50 with COVID-19, enrolled during active disease. Each CDR3 is given with its conserved first and last residue. Each record gives: clone size, J gene, D gene, V gene, CDR3 protein, CDR3 DNA. D genes are given only for firm matches. Part of the rows lack a size; the others show once, few, many or a class for expanded clones.

size: once; J: TRBJ1-5; D: TRBD1; V: TRBV10-3; CDR3: CAISRGQGSNQPQHF; DNA: TGTGCCATCAGCAGGGGACAGGGAAGCAATCAGCCCCAGCATTTT
size: once; J: TRBJ2-2; D: NA; V: TRBV27; CDR3: CASSLSIGGAFYAGELFF; DNA: TGTGCCAGCAGTTTATCGATTGGGGGGGCCTTTTATGCCGGGGAGCTGTTTTTT
size: once; J: TRBJ1-5; D: TRBD1; V: TRBV9; CDR3: CASSPTGGRQPQHF; DNA: TGTGCCAGCAGCCCGACAGGGGGGCGTCAGCCCCAGCATTTT
size: NA; J: TRBJ2-7; D: TRBD2; V: TRBV7-2; CDR3: CASSWGLAAEQYF; DNA: TGTGCCAGCAGCTGGGGACTAGCGGCTGAGCAGTACTTC
size: NA; J: TRBJ1-1; D: NA; V: TRBV27; CDR3: CASSFIASGQGTAEAFF; DNA: TGTGCCAGCAGTTTTATAGCCTCGGGGCAGGGGACCGCTGAAGCTTTCTTT
size: NA; J: TRBJ2-2; D: TRBD1; V: TRBV11-2; CDR3: CASSFFRGQNTGELFF; DNA: TGTGCCAGCAGCTTCTTCAGGGGGCAGAACACCGGGGAGCTGTTTTTT
size: NA; J: TRBJ1-1; D: NA; V: TRBV3-1/TRBV3-2; CDR3: CASRGLPNTEAFF; DNA: TGTGCCAGCAGGGGACTGCCGAACACTGAAGCTTTCTTT
size: NA; J: TRBJ1-1; D: NA; V: TRBV29-1; CDR3: CSTQGSGEAFF; DNA: TGCAGCACACAGGGATCAGGGGAGGCTTTCTTT
size: NA; J: TRBJ1-1; D: TRBD1; V: TRBV4-3; CDR3: CASSQELNRGRKNTEAFF; DNA: TGCGCCAGCAGCCAAGAACTAAACAGGGGCCGGAAGAACACTGAAGCTTTCTTT
size: NA; J: TRBJ1-1; D: NA; V: TRBV7-3; CDR3: CASSGHQNTEAFF; DNA: TGTGCCAGCAGTGGACATCAGAACACTGAAGCTTTCTTT
size: NA; J: TRBJ1-5; D: NA; V: TRBV19; CDR3: CASSIGGPGSQPQHF; DNA: TGTGCCAGTAGTATAGGGGGGCCAGGGAGTCAGCCCCAGCATTTT
size: NA; J: TRBJ1-4; D: NA; V: TRBV6-6; CDR3: CASSYTRQGREKLFF; DNA: TGTGCCAGCAGTTACACCCGGCAGGGCCGAGAAAAACTGTTTTTT
size: NA; J: TRBJ2-7; D: NA; V: TRBV7-6; CDR3: CASSLAPLDLGTFYEQYF; DNA: TGTGCCAGCAGCTTAGCCCCACTAGATCTGGGGACTTTTTACGAGCAGTACTTC
size: NA; J: TRBJ1-1; D: TRBD1; V: TRBV15; CDR3: CATSRPNRGNTEAFF; DNA: TGTGCCACCAGCAGACCTAACAGGGGTAACACTGAAGCTTTCTTT
size: NA; J: TRBJ1-1; D: NA; V: TRBV5-1; CDR3: CASRLGRDTEAFF; DNA: TGCGCCAGCCGCCTCGGGAGGGACACTGAAGCTTTCTTT
size: NA; J: TRBJ2-1; D: NA; V: TRBV5-1; CDR3: CASSLVAGTSYNEQFF; DNA: TGCGCCAGCAGCTTGGTTGCGGGGACTTCCTACAATGAGCAGTTCTTC
size: NA; J: TRBJ1-1; D: TRBD1; V: TRBV19; CDR3: CASSPGQGVAEAFF; DNA: TGTGCCAGTAGTCCAGGACAGGGGGTAGCTGAAGCTTTCTTT
size: few; J: TRBJ1-2; D: TRBD1; V: TRBV30; CDR3: CAWSSNRGQGGYTF; DNA: TGTGCCTGGAGTAGTAACAGGGGGCAGGGAGGCTACACCTTC
size: NA; J: TRBJ1-3; D: NA; V: TRBV5-1; CDR3: CASSLAGVVLGNTIYF; DNA: TGCGCCAGCAGCTTGGCCGGGGTGGTCCTCGGAAACACCATATATTTT
size: NA; J: TRBJ2-7; D: TRBD1; V: TRBV7-2; CDR3: CASSLVWDRGSYEQYF; DNA: TGTGCCAGCAGCTTAGTCTGGGACAGGGGCTCCTACGAGCAGTACTTC
size: NA; J: TRBJ1-5; D: NA; V: TRBV30; CDR3: CAWSALSGQPQHF; DNA: TGTGCCTGGAGTGCCCTCTCGGGTCAGCCCCAGCATTTT
size: NA; J: TRBJ1-2; D: TRBD1; V: TRBV5-6; CDR3: CASSLGTGAYGYGYTF; DNA: TGTGCCAGCAGCTTGGGGACAGGGGCCTACGGATATGGCTACACCTTC
size: NA; J: TRBJ2-1; D: TRBD2; V: TRBV7-3; CDR3: CASSLKGTSGLNEQFF; DNA: TGTGCCAGCAGCTTAAAGGGGACTAGCGGTTTGAATGAGCAGTTCTTC
size: NA; J: TRBJ2-1; D: TRBD2; V: TRBV5-1; CDR3: CASSLGPPETSGYNEQFF; DNA: TGCGCCAGCAGCTTGGGGCCCCCCGAGACTAGCGGCTACAATGAGCAGTTCTTC
size: NA; J: TRBJ1-2; D: NA; V: TRBV7-2; CDR3: CASSPNRRDGYTF; DNA: TGTGCCAGCAGTCCTAACCGCAGGGATGGCTACACCTTC
size: NA; J: TRBJ1-2; D: NA; V: TRBV3-1/TRBV3-2; CDR3: CASSQIGKGNYGYTF; DNA: TGTGCCAGCAGCCAAATTGGGAAGGGGAACTATGGCTACACCTTC
size: NA; J: TRBJ2-3; D: TRBD2; V: TRBV7-2; CDR3: CASSSLAGAPDTQYF; DNA: TGTGCCAGCAGCTCATTAGCGGGAGCCCCAGATACGCAGTATTTT
size: NA; J: TRBJ1-2; D: TRBD1; V: TRBV7-2; CDR3: CASSLAGQGLNYGYTF; DNA: TGTGCCAGCAGCTTAGCTGGACAGGGACTAAACTATGGCTACACCTTC
size: NA; J: TRBJ2-3; D: NA; V: TRBV29-1; CDR3: CSVEPTPGTDTQYF; DNA: TGCAGCGTTGAACCAACCCCAGGAACAGATACGCAGTATTTT
size: NA; J: TRBJ1-1; D: TRBD1; V: TRBV7-6; CDR3: CAVGTANTEAFF; DNA: TGTGCTGTCGGGACAGCCAACACTGAAGCTTTCTTT
size: NA; J: TRBJ1-1; D: NA; V: TRBV7-9; CDR3: CASTSLGTNTEAFF; DNA: TGTGCCAGCACCTCTCTGGGCACGAACACTGAAGCTTTCTTT
size: NA; J: TRBJ2-7; D: NA; V: TRBV7-2; CDR3: CASSLVFRDYEQYF; DNA: TGTGCCAGCAGCTTAGTTTTCAGGGACTACGAGCAGTACTTC
size: NA; J: TRBJ1-4; D: NA; V: TRBV7-2; CDR3: CASSSTGTIGEKLFF; DNA: TGTGCCAGCAGCTCGACCGGGACTATCGGGGAAAAACTGTTTTTT
size: NA; J: TRBJ1-3; D: NA; V: TRBV4-3; CDR3: CASSQAHSYGTPGNTIYF; DNA: TGCGCCAGCAGCCAAGCCCACTCTTACGGGACACCGGGAAACACCATATATTTT
size: NA; J: TRBJ2-7; D: NA; V: TRBV5-1; CDR3: CASSLGLRSYEQYF; DNA: TGCGCCAGCAGCTTGGGACTGAGATCCTACGAGCAGTACTTC
size: once; J: TRBJ2-3; D: NA; V: TRBV18; CDR3: CASSPLPHTDTQYF; DNA: TGTGCCAGCTCACCACTTCCCCACACAGATACGCAGTATTTT
size: NA; J: TRBJ2-3; D: TRBD2; V: TRBV27; CDR3: CASIYLAGGRNTQYF; DNA: TGTGCCAGCATCTATCTAGCGGGGGGGCGAAATACGCAGTATTTT
size: NA; J: TRBJ1-1; D: TRBD1; V: TRBV29-1; CDR3: CSVAAPRDREEAFF; DNA: TGCAGCGTTGCGGCGCCCAGGGACAGGGAAGAAGCTTTCTTT
size: once; J: TRBJ2-1; D: NA; V: TRBV11-2; CDR3: CASSLVRRSYNEQFF; DNA: TGTGCCAGCAGCTTAGTACGGAGGAGTTACAATGAGCAGTTCTTC
size: once; J: TRBJ1-2; D: NA; V: TRBV9; CDR3: CASSVATSGGVNGYTF; DNA: TGTGCCAGCAGCGTAGCTACCTCGGGGGGAGTAAATGGCTACACCTTC
size: NA; J: TRBJ1-6; D: TRBD1; V: TRBV18; CDR3: CASSGQPALLGNNSPLHF; DNA: TGTGCCAGCTCGGGACAGCCAGCTCTTTTGGGGAATAATTCACCCCTCCACTTT
size: once; J: TRBJ1-5; D: TRBD1; V: TRBV19; CDR3: CASSDVTGVGTGNQPQHF; DNA: TGTGCCAGTAGCGACGTGACAGGGGTCGGGACGGGCAATCAGCCCCAGCATTTT
size: NA; J: TRBJ1-2; D: NA; V: TRBV6-1; CDR3: CASSEGKARYGYTF; DNA: TGTGCCAGCAGTGAAGGAAAAGCGCGCTATGGCTACACCTTC
size: NA; J: TRBJ2-2; D: TRBD1; V: TRBV4-2; CDR3: CASSQGSDRGYTGELFF; DNA: TGTGCCAGCAGCCAAGGCTCGGACAGGGGTTATACCGGGGAGCTGTTTTTT
size: NA; J: TRBJ1-2; D: NA; V: TRBV5-1; CDR3: CASSLGTSANYGYTF; DNA: TGCGCCAGCAGCTTAGGGACTTCGGCTAACTATGGCTACACCTTC
size: NA; J: TRBJ1-2; D: TRBD1; V: TRBV29-1; CDR3: CSVELLGTVGYGYTF; DNA: TGCAGCGTTGAACTTCTCGGGACAGTCGGGTATGGCTACACCTTC
size: NA; J: TRBJ1-5; D: NA; V: TRBV25-1; CDR3: CASSDTGNNQPQHF; DNA: TGTGCCAGCAGTGATACCGGGAACAATCAGCCCCAGCATTTT
size: NA; J: TRBJ2-3; D: TRBD2; V: TRBV28; CDR3: CASSPTSGRTDTQYF; DNA: TGTGCCAGCAGTCCCACTAGCGGACGCACAGATACGCAGTATTTT
size: NA; J: TRBJ1-1; D: NA; V: TRBV10-1; CDR3: CASSAGQENTEAFF; DNA: TGCGCCAGCAGTGCTGGGCAGGAGAACACTGAAGCTTTCTTT
size: once; J: TRBJ2-1; D: TRBD1; V: TRBV7-8; CDR3: CASSSDRGPYNEQFF; DNA: TGTGCCAGCAGCTCGGACAGGGGCCCCTACAATGAGCAGTTCTTC